This T cell receptor beta chain stems from a study of blood T cell repertoires in COVID-19. Study-level information: Sites across the United States, Italy and Spain contributed samples from acute and convalescent COVID-19. From T cells, B-cell-depleted T cells, or PBMCs came the material, which was cDNA or gDNA.

CDR3 length: 12 residues. From germline, CDR1 is SNHLY and CDR2 FYNNEI. The V gene lost 8 bases and the J gene lost 2 bases, with 8 bases spanning the gap. Per the authors' pipeline: Using reference gene primer amplification, nucleated cell counts were estimated. Clones were read by immunoSEQ multiplex PCR, and TCRdb kept only the in-frame ones, dropping some. V and J calls and clone size come straight from that table; D and trimming were deduced from the DNA. The sample has about 300,000 clones, over 70% seen once. V and J are TRBV2 and TRBJ2-3; D unclear. This sequence originates from a woman aged 50 to 65 with acute or convalescent COVID-19. The specimen sequenced was peripheral blood. CDR3 loop: CASGQHTDTQYF. In DNA form, the CDR3 reads TGTGCCAGCGGGCAGCACACAGATACGCAGTATTTT.